The clone carrying this T cell receptor beta chain was picked up one time. Study members were between 18 and 89 years old and lived in 20 to 30 US regions. Recovery meant two consecutive negative NP/OP PCR tests, professional clearance, or resolved symptoms. This sample is drawn from a study of blood T cell repertoires in COVID-19. Study-wide context: Sample material is recorded as cDNA or gDNA derived from T cells, B-cell-depleted T cells, or PBMCs.

In the authors' workflow: The assay estimated nucleated cells by amplifying reference gene primers. Clones were read by immunoSEQ multiplex PCR, and TCRdb kept only the in-frame ones, dropping some. V, J and clone size are those of that table, while D and trimming were read from the DNA. The data hold about 400,000 clones, with roughly 90% observed a single time. CDR1 is SGHAT, CDR2 FQNNGV, per germline. J was trimmed by 1 base and V by 1 base; bases with no gene match: 13. CDR3 length equals 19 residues. The material sequenced was PBMCs or T cells enriched from blood (not recorded which). This clonotype was sampled from a woman in her twenties or thirties who had recovered from COVID-19. The genes are TRBV11-2 and TRBJ2-3, with 8 bases lining up with TRBD2. DNA for the CDR3: TGTGCCAGCAGCTTAGTCCAGCACACCGGGACTAGTCGCACAGATACGCAGTATTTT. As protein: CASSLVQHTGTSRTDTQYF.